These 32 T cell receptor beta chains were all obtained from the same sample, sequenced in a study of T cells in Graves' hyperthyroidism and ophthalmopathy. It was RNA transcripts that yielded the amplified TCR beta CDR3 regions. Using the HTBI primer set, a first-round RT-PCR was run on the TCR CDR3. Each CDR3 protein gets one entry after TCRdb re-called the multiplex PCR reads with MiXCR. The repertoire has a few hundred thousand distinct CDR3 sequences, less than 15% of them found once; the top ten carry around 20%. Sequenced: blood. The source of these receptors is a man aged 30 to 45 with Graves' hyperthyroidism that later progressed to Graves' ophthalmopathy.

The rearrangement joins TRBV10-3 to TRBJ2-3; 13 nucleotides agree with TRBD2. The CDR3 sequence is 15 residues long. Germline loops: CDR1 ENHRY, CDR2 SYGVKD. The J segment lost 6 bases and the V segment lost 6 bases, leaving 6 bases of the junction unmatched. The CDR3 here is CAISQLAGGMDTQYF. The CDR3 DNA sequence: TGTGCCATCAGCCAACTAGCGGGGGGGATGGATACGCAGTATTTT.

This clonotype was picked up one time. This chain links TRBV12-3 or TRBV12-4 with TRBJ2-3; TRBD1 is a possible D gene (6 bases). Trimming stripped 1 base from V and 11 bases from J, with 19 bases between. The CDR3 loop spans 15 amino acids. CDR3 region: CASSLDRDLVGEQYF. In DNA, the CDR3 is TGTGCCAGCAGTTTAGACAGGGACCTTGTGGGCGAGCAGTATTTT.

There are many counts of this clonotype. This chain connects TRBV29-1 to TRBJ1-5; 7 positions match TRBD1. V was pared by 4 bases and J by 6 bases, with 9 bases of the junction left unmatched. The CDR3 length is 14 residues. Germline-derived CDR1 and CDR2 are SQVTM and ANQGSEA. CDR3 DNA sequence: TGCAGCGTTGGGACAGGTATAGATGGTCAGCCCCAGCATTTT. It encodes CSVGTGIDGQPQHF. Variable domain in full (rest from reference TRBV29-1 and TRBJ1-5): SAVISQKPSRDICQRGTSLTIQCQVDSQVTMMFWYRQQPGQSLTLIATANQGSEATYESGFVIDKFPISRPNLTFSTLTVSNMSPEDSSIYLCSVGTGIDGQPQHFGDGTRLSIL.

This clonotype has ten or more counts. The rearrangement uses TRBV20-1 and TRBJ2-7, with 9 nucleotides matching TRBD1. Unmatched junction bases numbered 20, after V lost 8 bases and J lost 6 bases. The CDR3 sequence is 16 residues long. Germline CDR1 is DFQATT and CDR2 is SNEGSKA (reference sequence). CDR3 sequence reads: CSPQRGQGRGYREQYF. The CDR3 DNA follows: TGCAGTCCACAAAGGGGACAGGGAAGGGGTTACCGCGAGCAGTACTTC.

This clonotype has ten or more counts. CDR3 residues: CASSRSGGGVIDNEQFF. CDR3 in DNA: TGTGCCAGCAGCCGAAGCGGGGGGGGTGTTATCGACAATGAGCAGTTCTTC. The chain has TRBV3-1 and TRBJ2-1; the match to TRBD2 covers 10 bases. With 4 bases clipped from V and 5 bases from J, the junction kept 11 bases outside the gene matches. The CDR3 has 17 amino acids. The germline gives CDR1 LGHDT, CDR2 YNNKEL (reference sequence).

The table lists this clonotype with many counts. This chain connects TRBV7-8 to TRBJ1-1; 10 positions match TRBD1. V was clipped by 4 bases and J by 4 bases; unmatched bases: 6. Per germline, CDR1 SGHVS and CDR2 FQNEAQ. The length of the CDR3 is 15 residues. DNA of the CDR3: TGTGCCAGCAGCTCTGGACAGGGGGGGTTCACTGAAGCTTTCTTT. Protein sequence: CASSSGQGGFTEAFF.

This clonotype was seen a handful of times. V usage is TRBV7-3 and J usage is TRBJ2-3; D unclear. There are 13 residues in the CDR3. The V and J ends lost 4 bases and 4 bases respectively, with 9 bases between them. Germline-derived CDR1 and CDR2 are SGHTA and FQGTGA. CDR3 protein: CASSSLSSDTQYF. The CDR3 bases are TGTGCCAGCAGCTCGCTGTCCTCAGATACGCAGTATTTT.

This clonotype was recorded at least ten times. The rearrangement links TRBV5-8 to TRBJ2-1; D remains ambiguous. Per the germline V gene, CDR1 is SGHTS and CDR2 is YDEGEE. CDR3 length equals 12 residues. V dropped 0 bases and J dropped 8 bases, with 6 bases sitting between them. CDR3 protein: CASSLGVDEQFF. The CDR3 DNA is TGTGCCAGCAGCTTGGGTGTCGATGAGCAGTTCTTC.

In this sample, this clonotype turned up a few times. Since a much larger clone is just one base distant, this may be a read error. The chain carries TRBV5-1 and TRBJ1-1; D not resolved. Germline-derived CDR1 and CDR2 are SGHRS and YFSETQ. The CDR3 is 13 residues long. V was shortened by 3 bases and J by 7 bases, with 13 bases between the two germline ends. In DNA form, the CDR3 reads TGCGCCAGCAGCTCCGGACGGCGCCATGAAGCTTTCTTT. Its protein is CASSSGRRHEAFF. The variable domain in full, completed from reference TRBV5-1 and TRBJ1-1, reads KAGVTQTPRYLIKTRGQQVTLSCSPISGHRSVSWYQQTPGQGLQFLFEYFSETQRNKGNFPGRFSGRQFSNSRSEMNVSTLELGDSALYLCASSSGRRHEAFFGQGTRLTVV.

This clonotype was recorded at least ten times. The chain couples TRBV12-3 or TRBV12-4 to TRBJ1-4; D call uncertain. The CDR3 extends over 14 amino acids. V lost 2 bases and J 4 bases, leaving 8 bases between the germline ends. DNA for the CDR3: TGTGCCAGCAGTTTAAGCCGGATTAATGAAAAACTGTTTTTT. Residues: CASSLSRINEKLFF.

V gene TRBV28 combines with J gene TRBJ2-5; 10 nucleotides line up with TRBD2. With 4 bases clipped from V and 5 bases from J, the junction kept 7 bases outside the gene matches. The CDR3 totals 15 residues. CDR1 is MDHEN and CDR2 is SYDVKM in the germline V gene. CDR3 residues: CASSSPSAGGETQYF. CDR3 DNA sequence: TGTGCCAGCAGTTCGCCGTCAGCGGGAGGGGAGACCCAGTACTTC. Variable domain in full (rest from reference TRBV28 and TRBJ2-5): DVKVTQSSRYLVKRTGEKVFLECVQDMDHENMFWYRQDPGLGLRLIYFSYDVKMKEKGDIPEGYSVSREKKERFSLILESASTNQTSMYLCASSSPSAGGETQYFGPGTRLLVL.

In this sample, this clonotype turned up a few times. This chain uses TRBV6-1 with TRBJ2-1, with 7 nucleotides matching TRBD1. Trimming cost V 10 bases and J 4 bases; bases outside gene matches: 7. The CDR3 runs 13 residues. Germline lookup yields CDR1 MNHNS and CDR2 SASEGT. The CDR3 loop reads CAITGTAYNEQFF. Here the CDR3 DNA reads TGTGCCATAACCGGGACAGCTTACAATGAGCAGTTCTTC.

This clonotype was seen ten or more times. J is TRBJ2-2 and V is TRBV7-9; 11 bases fit TRBD1. Germline V CDR1 and CDR2: SEHNR, FQNEAQ (reference sequence). This CDR3 is built from 15 residues. The V gene end was trimmed by 0 bases and the J gene end by 6 bases; junction bases not matched to a gene: 0. CDR3 in DNA: TGTGCCAGCAGCTTAGCGGACAGGGGGCCCGGGGAGCTGTTTTTT. Residues: CASSLADRGPGELFF.

This clonotype turned up a few times. The J gene is TRBJ2-3, the V gene TRBV19; D remains unclear. Germline V gives CDR1 LNHDA, CDR2 SQIVND (reference sequence). Deletions cut 6 bases from V and 5 bases from J, with 12 bases between. This CDR3 spans 13 amino acids. The CDR3 region has the DNA TGTGCCAGTAGCCCCGGACGGCGAGATACGCAGTATTTT. This sequence encodes CASSPGRRDTQYF.

This clonotype has ten or more counts. This rearrangement joins TRBV28 to TRBJ2-1; 9 positions match TRBD1. This CDR3 has 15 amino acids. Trimming cost V 4 bases and J 3 bases; bases outside gene matches: 4. Germline lookup yields CDR1 MDHEN and CDR2 SYDVKM. The CDR3 sequence is CASSSGTGFYNEQFF. The DNA of the CDR3 is TGTGCCAGCAGTTCCGGGACAGGGTTCTACAATGAGCAGTTCTTC.

Many counts were recorded for this clonotype. The rearrangement links TRBV7-8 to TRBJ2-5; possibly TRBD2 for D (5 bases). Germline V gene lookup returns CDR1 SGHVS and CDR2 FQNEAQ. Trimming left V 5 bases short and J 5 bases short, with 15 bases between. The CDR3 covers 14 residues. The CDR3 DNA reads TGTGCCAGCAGCGACCGACGCGGGTGGGAGACCCAGTACTTC. Protein: CASSDRRGWETQYF.

This clonotype was detected ten times or more. The chain is built from TRBV12-3 or TRBV12-4 and TRBJ1-1; D ambiguous. The CDR3 spans 13 residues. The V end was cut by 3 bases, the J end by 1 base, with 6 bases between. CDR3 region: CASSLAENTEAFF. CDR3 nucleotides: TGTGCCAGCAGTTTGGCGGAGAACACTGAAGCTTTCTTT.

V usage is TRBV9 and J usage is TRBJ2-6; D is unresolved. This CDR3 is built from 15 residues. Deletions cut 4 bases from V and 3 bases from J, with 11 bases between. The V gene's germline CDR1 is SGDLS and CDR2 YYNGEE. The CDR3 nucleotides are TGTGCCAGCAGCCCACTTGGCAGTGGGGCCAACGTCCTGACTTTC. This translates into CASSPLGSGANVLTF.

The gene calls are TRBV6-1 and TRBJ2-2; 9 bases agree with TRBD1. The CDR3 loop spans 14 amino acids. The V and J ends lost 8 bases and 5 bases, in that order; junction bases with no gene match: 6. CDR1 and CDR2 (germline): MNHNS, SASEGT. The CDR3 coding sequence is TGTGCCAGCGGACGGACAGGGGATACCGGGGAGCTGTTTTTT. Its protein is CASGRTGDTGELFF.

This clonotype appeared many times. This rearrangement joins TRBV10-3 to TRBJ2-1; 7 nucleotides agree with TRBD1. Germline V lookup: CDR1 ENHRY, CDR2 SYGVKD. Trimming at V came to 3 bases and at J to 9 bases, leaving 17 bases not matched to a gene. The CDR3 sequence is 17 residues long. Here the CDR3 DNA reads TGTGCCATCAGTGACTCCCCCCAAGACAGGGTTGACTCTGAGCAGTTCTTC. Protein: CAISDSPQDRVDSEQFF.

This clonotype has a handful of counts. The rearrangement joins TRBV4-2 to TRBJ2-7; D gene uncertain. CDR3 size: 13 residues. Trimming removed 3 bases at V and 4 bases at J, with 10 bases between. Per germline, CDR1 LGHNA and CDR2 YNFKEQ. CDR3 sequence reads: CASSQNSGYEQYF. CDR3 nucleotides: TGTGCCAGCAGCCAGAACTCGGGTTACGAGCAGTACTTC.

This clonotype was observed a few times. V gene TRBV10-2 combines with J gene TRBJ1-4; tentative D call: TRBD1 (6 bases). CDR1 WSHSY and CDR2 SAAADI come from the germline V gene. Trimming stripped 0 bases from V and 6 bases from J, with 17 bases between. This CDR3 is built from 17 residues. This CDR3 reads CASSESIGQGRDEKLFF. CDR3 nucleotide sequence: TGCGCCAGCAGTGAGTCGATAGGGCAGGGGAGAGATGAAAAACTGTTTTTT.

This clonotype was seen repeatedly, ten times or more. CDR3 sequence: CASSWDPKNTEAFF. Written as DNA, the CDR3 is TGTGCCAGCAGCTGGGACCCAAAGAACACTGAAGCTTTCTTT. The V call is TRBV7-9, the J call TRBJ1-1, with a tentative D call TRBD1 (5 bases). Deletions cut 4 bases from V and 1 base from J, with 10 bases between. The germline V gene has CDR1 SEHNR and CDR2 FQNEAQ (reference sequence). CDR3 length equals 14 residues. The full variable domain, in which reference TRBV7-9 and TRBJ1-1 provide the parts outside the CDR3, is DTGVSQNPRHKITKRGQNVTFRCDPISEHNRLYWYRQTLGQGPEFLTYFQNEAQLEKSRLLSDRFSAERPKGSFSTLEIQRTEQGDSAMYLCASSWDPKNTEAFFGQGTRLTVV.

This clonotype was observed at least ten times. The chain joins TRBV2 to TRBJ1-2; D perhaps matches TRBD1 (6 bases). The CDR3 sequence is 15 residues long. Germline CDR1 and CDR2: SNHLY and FYNNEI. The V and J ends lost 5 bases and 6 bases respectively, with 19 bases between them. The CDR3: CASSPRWQGINGYTF. CDR3 DNA sequence: TGTGCCAGCAGTCCTAGGTGGCAGGGGATTAATGGCTACACCTTC.

This clonotype was found a few times. The chain has TRBV20-1 and TRBJ1-5; 8 nucleotides line up with TRBD1. CDR3 length equals 15 residues. V was pared by 5 bases and J by 0 bases, with 6 bases of the junction left unmatched. Germline V gene sequence: CDR1 DFQATT, CDR2 SNEGSKA (reference sequence). The CDR3 DNA reads as TGCAGTGCTGGGGACAGGCTGTATAGCAATCAGCCCCAGCATTTT. It specifies CSAGDRLYSNQPQHF.

This clonotype was observed many times. This sequence joins TRBV4-1 and TRBJ2-1, with a weak D call TRBD2 (5 bases). Deletions cut 7 bases from V and 5 bases from J, with 12 bases between. This CDR3 contains 13 residues. Germline V gene data show CDR1 as MGHRA and CDR2 as YSYEKL. The CDR3 region has the DNA TGCGCCAGCACCAACGTCGGGAACAATGAGCAGTTCTTC. This translates into CASTNVGNNEQFF.

The rearrangement uses TRBV7-9 and TRBJ2-7, with 7 bases that match TRBD1. The CDR3 is made up of 13 amino acids. Trimming cost V 4 bases and J 5 bases; bases outside gene matches: 5. Germline V CDR1 and CDR2: SEHNR, FQNEAQ (reference sequence). The DNA for the CDR3 is TGTGCCAGCAGCTCGAGACAGGGAGACGAGCAGTACTTC. This sequence encodes CASSSRQGDEQYF.

Concerning this clonotype: One junction end disagrees with the germline gene, perhaps due to a read error. This chain links TRBV13 with TRBJ2-7; 7 positions match TRBD1. Germline V gives CDR1 PRHDT, CDR2 FYEKMQ (reference sequence). The CDR3 is 16 amino acids. The CDR3 protein is CASSLATGTEYYEQYF. The CDR3 DNA follows: TGCGCCAGCAGCTTGGCCACCGGGACAGAGTACTACGAGCAGTACTTC. The variable domain in full, completed from reference TRBV13 and TRBJ2-7, reads AAGVIQSPRHLIKEKRETATLKCYPIPRHDTVYWYQQGPGQDPQFLISFYEKMQSDKGSIPDRFSAQQFSDYHSELNMSSLELGDSALYFCASSLATGTEYYEQYFGPGTRLTVT.

This clonotype has a count of ten or more. The J gene is TRBJ1-5, the V gene TRBV6-6; TRBD1 agrees at 7 bases. With V trimmed by 2 bases and J by 5 bases, 3 bases remained unmatched. Germline values: CDR1 MNHNY, CDR2 SVGAGI (reference sequence). CDR3 length: 14 residues. The CDR3 nucleotides are TGTGCCAGCAGTTACGACAGGGTTGATCAGCCCCAGCATTTT. It encodes CASSYDRVDQPQHF.

This clonotype occurred a few times. V usage is TRBV18 and J usage is TRBJ1-5; D unresolved. The germline V and J ends were trimmed by 3 bases and 8 bases, with 8 bases remaining between them. There are 12 residues in the CDR3. Looked up from germline, CDR1 is KGHSH and CDR2 is LQKENI. CDR3 coding DNA: TGTGCCAGCTCACCCCCTGGGGAGCCCCAGCATTTT. It codes for CASSPPGEPQHF.

The chain links TRBV20-1 to TRBJ1-1; D not certain. The germline V gene encodes CDR1 DFQATT and CDR2 SNEGSKA (reference sequence). Trimming stripped 3 bases from V and 5 bases from J, with 13 bases between. The CDR3 totals 13 residues. The CDR3 coding sequence is TGCAGTGCTAGTGTGGGAATAGGGACTGAAGCTTTCTTT. The encoded protein is CSASVGIGTEAFF.

Many counts were recorded for this clonotype. The chain carries TRBV12-3 or TRBV12-4 and TRBJ1-6, with a tentative D call TRBD1 (6 bases). The CDR3 runs to 15 residues. Trimming left V 7 bases short and J 3 bases short, with 13 bases between. In DNA, the CDR3 is TGTGCCAGCAACGTGGGACAAAACTATAATTCACCCCTCCACTTT. Amino acid sequence: CASNVGQNYNSPLHF.